This TCR beta chain was documented in a study of vaccination and CD4 T cells after COVID-19 (dated by TCRdb to between 2021 and 2024). In the study overall: SARS-CoV-2 positivity had been established in the convalescent patients by nasal swab PCR, and mild disease was recorded in about 9 of these patients and severe disease in one. Participants received two doses of either the Pfizer-BioNTech BNT162b2 vaccine (n=8) or the Moderna mRNA-1273 vaccine (n=2). In control cultures, a CEFX viral epitope pool was used as positive control, an HIV-1 Nef peptide pool was used as negative control, or no peptide was added. Post-vaccine blood samples were collected a median of about 72 days after the second vaccine dose, ranging from roughly 12 to 241 days. The cultures were stimulated with overlapping spike peptide pools from SARS-CoV-2 and from the common cold coronaviruses HCoV-NL63, HCoV-OC43 and HCoV-229E. In nine to eleven COVID-19 convalescent patients and a handful of infection-naive healthy vaccine recipients, researchers compared the spike-specific CD4+ TCR repertoire from before mRNA vaccination with the repertoire from after. In the convalescent cohort there were six males and four females, among whom were two Hispanic individuals, seven Caucasians, two Asians and one multiracial person. Post-COVID blood samples from convalescent patients were collected a median of roughly 100 days after diagnosis, with a range of 35 to 161 days.

Interpreted using the paper, the treatment or condition label stands for: roughly 11-day PBMC culture with coronavirus spike peptide pools or control peptides (ViraFEST assay). The study used the ViraFEST assay, which expanded antigen-specific T cells with peptide pools and then identified expanded clonotypes by TCR sequencing. The convalescent patients' positive SARS-CoV-2 PCR tests were from March to December 2020, which was before the Alpha, Beta and Delta variants emerged in the United States. Each well held millions of PBMCs cultured with 10 ug/ml peptide pools in IMDM containing around 5.5% human AB serum and roughly 10 IU/ml IL-2. On days 3 and 7, half of the culture medium was replaced with fresh IL-2-containing medium. Once the cells had been in culture for around 10 days, the EasySep CD4+ T cell isolation kit was used to isolate CD4+ T cells by negative selection. Ficoll-Paque Plus gradient centrifugation was used to isolate PBMCs from whole blood, and the isolated PBMCs were then either used fresh or cryopreserved at -140C. Culture conditions were generally each tested in triplicate wells.

Details on this clonotype: Its antigen is currently not known. Base quality data are lacking; no much larger clone is found one base away.

The CDR3 runs 13 amino acids, cysteine and phenylalanine included. Of all the DNA, just the CDR3 is kept, 39 bases in frame from base 1. V is trimmed back by 7 bases and J by 6 bases, and the junction contains 9 bases that no gene match accounts for. What the work shows at the level of the full study, not this receptor alone: Nearly all vaccine-specific clones in convalescent patients (304 of 307) were mono-reactive for SARS-CoV-2 spike rather than cross-reactive with common cold coronaviruses. The median count of SARS-CoV-2-reactive clonotypes went up from around 23 after infection to a few dozen after vaccination, although the change was not significant. Among the post-vaccine SARS-CoV-2-reactive clones in convalescent patients, a median 86.3% showed up only after vaccination, which suggests vaccine-specific priming. Relatively few convalescent patients were included in the study, and early timepoints after natural infection were not analyzed.

Library method: PCR. TCR sequencing of DNA from cultured CD4+ T cells used the Oncomine TCR Beta short-read assay at the Johns Hopkins FTIC core. The QIAamp micro DNA kit was used to extract genomic DNA from the cultured CD4+ T cells. The Oncomine TCR Beta libraries from cultured CD4+ T cells were pooled using unique dual indexes and then sequenced on an Illumina iSeq 100. In the authors' own workflow: Non-productive sequences were removed, and CDR3s that did not start with C, did not end with F or W, or were shorter than 7 amino acids were discarded. The MANAFEST web application was used to identify antigen-specific clonotypes by comparing peptide-stimulated wells against reference wells and other culture wells. Positive clones required FDR below 0.05, an odds ratio above 5, and productive frequency above 0.1% in at least two of three replicate wells. A clonotype counted as cross-reactive if it showed significant expansion both in the SARS-CoV-2 spike wells and in at least one common cold coronavirus spike condition. Similarity between CDR3 sequences was evaluated in R version 3.6.1 using Levenshtein distances (stringdist) and unrooted phylogenetic trees (ape). TCRdb took the public reads, trimmed them with fastp at Q25, ran MiXCR for clone calling and kept in-frame beta chains. Identical CDR3 protein sequences are pooled into one entry, listed with their most common genes and DNA. What appears here as the V and J calls and clone size reflects TCRdb's work, not the paper's. The sample records about 23,000 distinct CDR3 sequences, roughly 50% of which are singletons. The ten largest clones take up 2.8% of the sample.

Specimen: CD4+ T cells from blood, cultured in vitro. The clonotype comes from a human donor who had recovered from COVID-19. The chain joins TRBV12-3 or TRBV12-4 to TRBJ2-7, with TRBD1 identical over 7 junction bases. The CDR3 amino acid sequence is: CASTQRQGIEQYF. The sequenced DNA: TGTGCCAGCACCCAAAGACAGGGTATCGAGCAGTACTTC.